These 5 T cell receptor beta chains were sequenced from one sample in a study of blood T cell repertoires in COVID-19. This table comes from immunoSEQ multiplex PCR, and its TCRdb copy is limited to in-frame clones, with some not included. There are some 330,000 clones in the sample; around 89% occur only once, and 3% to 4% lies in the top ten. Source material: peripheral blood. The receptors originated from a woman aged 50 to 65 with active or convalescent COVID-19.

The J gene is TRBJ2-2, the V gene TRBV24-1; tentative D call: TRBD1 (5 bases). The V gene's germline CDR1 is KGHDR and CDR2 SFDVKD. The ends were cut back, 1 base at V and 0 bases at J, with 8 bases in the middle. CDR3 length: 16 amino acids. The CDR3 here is CATSDFGRANTGELFF. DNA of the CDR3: TGTGCCACCAGTGATTTCGGCAGGGCGAACACCGGGGAGCTGTTTTTT.

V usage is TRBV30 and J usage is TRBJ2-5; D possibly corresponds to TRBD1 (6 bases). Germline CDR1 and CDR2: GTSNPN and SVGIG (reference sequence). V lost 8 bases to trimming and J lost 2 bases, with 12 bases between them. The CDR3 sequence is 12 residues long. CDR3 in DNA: TGTGCCGGATCCGACAGGCAAGAGACCCAGTACTTC. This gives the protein CAGSDRQETQYF.

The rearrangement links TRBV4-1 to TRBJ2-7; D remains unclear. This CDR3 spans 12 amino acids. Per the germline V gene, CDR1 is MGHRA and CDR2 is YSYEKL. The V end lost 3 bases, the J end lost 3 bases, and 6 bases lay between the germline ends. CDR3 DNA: TGCGCCAGCAGCCAGGAGAACTACGAGCAGTACTTC. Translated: CASSQENYEQYF.

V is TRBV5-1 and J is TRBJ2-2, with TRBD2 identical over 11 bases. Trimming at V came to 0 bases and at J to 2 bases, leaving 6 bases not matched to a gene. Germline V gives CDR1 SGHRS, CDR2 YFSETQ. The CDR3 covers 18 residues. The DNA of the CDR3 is TGCGCCAGCAGCTTGGTTAGCGGGGGGGCCTTCAACACCGGGGAGCTGTTTTTT. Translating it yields CASSLVSGGAFNTGELFF.

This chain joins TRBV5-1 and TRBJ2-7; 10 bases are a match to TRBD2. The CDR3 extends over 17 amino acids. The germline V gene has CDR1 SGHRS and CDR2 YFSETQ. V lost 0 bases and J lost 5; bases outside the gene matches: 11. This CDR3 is CASSLAASGGPGNEQYF. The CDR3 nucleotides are TGCGCCAGCAGCTTGGCTGCTAGCGGGGGCCCAGGGAACGAGCAGTACTTC.